This T cell receptor (beta chain) is from a study of blood T cell repertoires in COVID-19. Study-level background: Sites in the United States, Italy and Spain provided acute and convalescent COVID-19 samples. PBMCs, B-cell-depleted T cells, or T cells provided the cDNA or gDNA that made up the material.

Original processing methods: Estimates of nucleated cell counts were drawn from the amplification of reference gene primers. TCRdb's table, derived via immunoSEQ multiplex PCR, lists solely in-frame clones and lacks some. That table gives V, J and clone size, and the DNA gave D and trimming. The sample consists of some 110,000 clones, around 86% of them appearing once. Looked up from germline, CDR1 is MNHEY and CDR2 is SMNVEV (reference sequence). Trimming removed 5 bases at V and 1 base at J, with 10 bases between. CDR3 size: 14 residues. The sequenced material came from peripheral blood. The V and J genes are TRBV27 and TRBJ2-3; D perhaps matches TRBD2 (5 bases). The source of this sequence is a man aged 65 to 85 with acute or convalescent COVID-19. The CDR3 here is CASSRGGGTDTQYF. The CDR3 DNA is TGTGCCAGCAGTCGGGGTGGGGGCACAGATACGCAGTATTTT.